This is a list of T cell receptor beta chains from one sample in a study of Graves' ophthalmopathy and Graves' hyperthyroidism. One entry per CDR3 protein, called by TCRdb with MiXCR from the multiplex PCR reads. This sample has some 520,000 distinct CDR3 sequences, with under 15% found just once. The sequencing sample was made of blood. The receptors here all came from a woman aged 25 to 45 with Graves' ophthalmopathy. CDR3s leave out the opening cysteine and the closing phenylalanine or tryptophan. Each record gives: V gene, D gene, CDR3 protein. The D gene is left open where the match is weak.

TRBV6-1 . ASSDPRVREQY
TRBV6-5 TRBD2 ASSYVDSSGGKETQY
TRBV28 . ASSFLRERETQY
TRBV28 . ASNPNGRFKSNQPQH
TRBV18 . ASSPLSIDPYEQY
TRBV30 TRBD1 ASTGAYEQY
TRBV5-1 . ASSPPGSTEAF
TRBV2 . ASSVGGETGETQY
TRBV2 . ASSENKVATYSNQPQH
TRBV18 . ASSPGADYSYEQY
TRBV30 . AWSVLGLAETQY
TRBV5-6 . ASSFRDVPYGYT
TRBV11-2 . ASSPGAESRANIKY
TRBV7-7 . ASSRGVLDEQY
TRBV24-1 TRBD1 ATSDDRALQETQY
TRBV7-8 . ASSRDIQYEQY
TRBV30 . AWSSPGLISGANVMT
TRBV2 . ASSESTSSYEQY
TRBV2 . ATIPGGGKTEAF
TRBV7-2 . ASSSAVRNTIY
TRBV28 . ASSPGGAGMAYEQY
TRBV9 . ASSQDPNGQPQH
TRBV10-3 . AISESRVVNSPLH
TRBV20-1 TRBD2 SATRTSGGYEQY
TRBV12-3/TRBV12-4 . ASSFWDTRSYEQY
TRBV28 . ASSLNAPRNAYEQY
TRBV7-8 . ASSLVYREDGNTIY
TRBV24-1 . ATSDPGYGYT
TRBV20-1 . SADSLGGLGTEAF
TRBV6-1 TRBD2 ASSATSGRKTQY
TRBV6-5 . ASSYSISGYGTGELF
TRBV30 . AWRQLNTEAF
TRBV11-2 . ASSLGTEQPQH
TRBV11-2 TRBD1 ASSFPDRAYEQY
TRBV6-5 . ASSLHNPLWNQPQH
TRBV28 . ASSPTWGSGYGYT
TRBV6-5 . ASSYSMTPVGYEQY
TRBV20-1 TRBD1 NRQGGVLLH
TRBV6-2/TRBV6-3 TRBD2 ASTEREEETQY
TRBV11-1 . ASSFEGLEGETQY
TRBV5-5 . ASSLEGMATEAF
TRBV6-5 TRBD2 ASSYGTSGGAYEQY
TRBV2 . ASSYNRVDGYT
TRBV10-3 . AISDWGPSYEQY
TRBV7-3 . ASSWGTVGEQY
TRBV19 . ASSTPHSAGTLGHEQY
TRBV20-1 . SARDRWFGETQY
TRBV9 TRBD1 ASSGLGTGPLNTEAF
TRBV12-3/TRBV12-4 . ASSSLMGQETQY
TRBV28 . ASSLLTRLRMNTEAF
TRBV28 TRBD2 ASSPRGGVTSEQY
TRBV6-1 . ASSGEPQETQY
TRBV27 TRBD2 ASSLGSGRLSYEQY
TRBV4-1 . ASSPHFGQETQY
TRBV9 . ASKGVEELSNQPQH
TRBV25-1 . ASSEYRDTPRDGYT
TRBV11-1 . ASSLGGGFRMNTEAF